The entry below gives a single T cell receptor beta chain sequence along with its context. Antigen: not known. The data stem from a study of T cell responses to AZD1222 COVID-19 vaccine. Study-wide results and limits: Recipients of AZD1222 seropositive at baseline numbered only five or six.

Produced via immunoSEQ multiplex PCR; TCRdb's table is partial and in-frame only. The data show some 160,000 clones, roughly 92% seen once. This receptor was obtained from an adult in good health. The sequencing used peripheral blood, collected on day 0 of AZD1222 vaccination.

CDR3 sequence: CASSGTDLALSGNTIYF. The CDR3 DNA is TGTGCCAGCTCCGGGACAGACCTTGCTCTCTCTGGAAACACCATATATTTT. The chain recombines TRBV7-9 with TRBJ1-3; TRBD1 agrees at 7 bases. Germline V gene data show CDR1 as SEHNR and CDR2 as FQNEAQ (reference sequence). The J segment lost 0 bases and the V segment lost 8 bases, leaving 13 bases of the junction unmatched. This CDR3 contains 17 residues. Drawing the rest from reference TRBV7-9 and TRBJ1-3, the complete variable domain is DTGVSQNPRHKITKRGQNVTFRCDPISEHNRLYWYRQTLGQGPEFLTYFQNEAQLEKSRLLSDRFSAERPKGSFSTLEIQRTEQGDSAMYLCASSGTDLALSGNTIYFGEGSWLTVV.